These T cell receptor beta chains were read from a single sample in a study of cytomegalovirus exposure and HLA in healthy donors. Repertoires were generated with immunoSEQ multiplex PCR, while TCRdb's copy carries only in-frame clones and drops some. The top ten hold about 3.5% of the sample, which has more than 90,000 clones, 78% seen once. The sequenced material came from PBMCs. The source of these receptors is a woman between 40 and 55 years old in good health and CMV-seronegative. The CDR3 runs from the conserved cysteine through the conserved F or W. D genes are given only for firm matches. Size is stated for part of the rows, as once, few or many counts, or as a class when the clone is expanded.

CDR3aa: CASSATPGQNTEAFF
CDR3nt: TGCGCCAGCAGTGCGACACCGGGACAAAACACTGAAGCTTTCTTT
v_gene: TRBV10-1
j_gene: TRBJ1-1
d_gene: .
abundance: .

CDR3aa: CASSVTSGIRFDTQYF
CDR3nt: TGCGCCAGCAGCGTGACTAGCGGGATCCGGTTCGATACGCAGTATTTT
v_gene: TRBV5-1
j_gene: TRBJ2-3
d_gene: TRBD2
abundance: .

CDR3aa: CASKTSGSGETQYF
CDR3nt: TGCGCCAGCAAAACTAGCGGGAGTGGAGAGACCCAGTACTTC
v_gene: TRBV5-1
j_gene: TRBJ2-5
d_gene: TRBD2
abundance: .

CDR3aa: CAWSVQNYGYTF
CDR3nt: TGTGCCTGGAGTGTACAGAACTATGGCTACACCTTC
v_gene: TRBV30
j_gene: TRBJ1-2
d_gene: .
abundance: .

CDR3aa: CASRLRRGSGNTIYF
CDR3nt: TGTGCCAGCAGACTCCGGAGGGGCTCTGGAAACACCATATATTTT
v_gene: TRBV28
j_gene: TRBJ1-3
d_gene: .
abundance: .

CDR3aa: CASSSRTSGTQYF
CDR3nt: TGTGCCAGCAGTTCGCGGACTAGCGGTACGCAGTATTTT
v_gene: TRBV2
j_gene: TRBJ2-3
d_gene: TRBD2
abundance: .

CDR3aa: CASSLWRMETQYF
CDR3nt: TGTGCCAGCAGCTTATGGAGAATGGAGACCCAGTACTTC
v_gene: TRBV7-7
j_gene: TRBJ2-5
d_gene: .
abundance: .

CDR3aa: CASSLYRRTDLSQPQHF
CDR3nt: TGTGCCAGCAGCTTGTATCGCCGGACAGACCTTTCCCAGCCCCAGCATTTT
v_gene: TRBV5-8
j_gene: TRBJ1-5
d_gene: .
abundance: .

CDR3aa: CASSSPGRGRGTEAFF
CDR3nt: TGTGCCAGCAGTTCTCCCGGCAGGGGGCGCGGGACTGAAGCTTTCTTT
v_gene: TRBV6-5
j_gene: TRBJ1-1
d_gene: TRBD1
abundance: few

CDR3aa: CASSPRTGFGSYEQYF
CDR3nt: TGTGCCAGTAGTCCCCGGACAGGGTTTGGGTCCTACGAGCAGTACTTC
v_gene: TRBV19
j_gene: TRBJ2-7
d_gene: TRBD1
abundance: .

CDR3aa: CASRPEQVFTGELFF
CDR3nt: TGTGCCAGCAGGCCAGAACAGGTTTTCACCGGGGAGCTGTTTTTT
v_gene: TRBV27
j_gene: TRBJ2-2
d_gene: .
abundance: .

CDR3aa: CASSLGASPRTDTQYF
CDR3nt: TGTGCCAGCAGCTTAGGGGCTAGCCCCCGCACAGATACGCAGTATTTT
v_gene: TRBV7-2
j_gene: TRBJ2-3
d_gene: .
abundance: .

CDR3aa: CASSYTGGLSYEQYF
CDR3nt: TGTGCCAGCAGTTACACGGGCGGGCTGTCCTACGAGCAGTACTTC
v_gene: TRBV6-6
j_gene: TRBJ2-7
d_gene: .
abundance: .

CDR3aa: CASSPVAGGPQFEQYF
CDR3nt: TGTGCCAGCTCCCCCGTAGCGGGAGGGCCCCAGTTCGAGCAGTACTTC
v_gene: TRBV18
j_gene: TRBJ2-7
d_gene: TRBD2
abundance: once

CDR3aa: CASSKSGVYGYTF
CDR3nt: TGTGCCAGCAGCAAAAGCGGGGTCTATGGCTACACCTTC
v_gene: TRBV9
j_gene: TRBJ1-2
d_gene: .
abundance: .

CDR3aa: CASSAGTSGKNIQYF
CDR3nt: TGTGCCAGCAGTGCCGGGACTAGCGGAAAAAACATTCAGTACTTC
v_gene: TRBV27
j_gene: TRBJ2-4
d_gene: TRBD2
abundance: once

CDR3aa: CASRGGSREFF
CDR3nt: TGTGCCAGCAGGGGTGGGAGTCGGGAGTTCTTC
v_gene: TRBV11-2
j_gene: TRBJ2-1
d_gene: .
abundance: .

CDR3aa: CATSVLPTRSSYEQYF
CDR3nt: TGTGCCACCAGCGTACTACCTACAAGATCCTCCTACGAGCAGTACTTC
v_gene: TRBV15
j_gene: TRBJ2-7
d_gene: .
abundance: .

CDR3aa: CASSPWPSTDTQYF
CDR3nt: TGCGCCAGCAGCCCCTGGCCTAGCACAGATACGCAGTATTTT
v_gene: TRBV5-1
j_gene: TRBJ2-3
d_gene: .
abundance: .

CDR3aa: CASSIDRDISYEQYF
CDR3nt: TGTGCCAGTAGTATAGATCGGGACATCTCCTACGAGCAGTACTTC
v_gene: TRBV19
j_gene: TRBJ2-7
d_gene: .
abundance: .

CDR3aa: CASSTPGQGSFKNIQYF
CDR3nt: TGTGCCAGCAGCACCCCGGGACAGGGGAGTTTCAAAAACATTCAGTACTTC
v_gene: TRBV11-2
j_gene: TRBJ2-4
d_gene: TRBD1
abundance: .

CDR3aa: CASARLAGFEQYF
CDR3nt: TGTGCCAGTGCAAGACTAGCGGGATTCGAGCAGTACTTC
v_gene: TRBV19
j_gene: TRBJ2-7
d_gene: TRBD2
abundance: .

CDR3aa: CASSVEGTGTGELFF
CDR3nt: TGTGCCAGCAGCGTAGAAGGGACAGGGACCGGGGAGCTGTTTTTT
v_gene: TRBV9
j_gene: TRBJ2-2
d_gene: TRBD1
abundance: .

CDR3aa: CASSAGPGGAFF
CDR3nt: TGTGCCAGCAGTGCCGGTCCGGGGGGAGCTTTCTTT
v_gene: TRBV6-5
j_gene: TRBJ1-1
d_gene: .
abundance: .

CDR3aa: CASSKFVYRGLGNYGYTF
CDR3nt: TGTGCCAGCAGCAAATTCGTTTACAGGGGGCTAGGGAACTATGGCTACACCTTC
v_gene: TRBV21-1
j_gene: TRBJ1-2
d_gene: .
abundance: .